Each of the 6 T cell receptor beta chains below was sequenced from the same sample in a study of OX40 agonist ivuxolimab in advanced cancers. Assay used: immunoSEQ multiplex PCR; TCRdb lists only in-frame clones, some missing. The table lists fewer than 80,000 clones, approximately 86% of them singletons. The sequences come from CD4+ or CD8+ T cells sorted from blood, collected in a trial of the OX40 agonist ivuxolimab. Source of these receptors: an adult with an advanced solid tumor such as melanoma, head and neck, liver or kidney cancer.

The chain has TRBV2 and TRBJ1-4; D perhaps matches TRBD1 (5 bases). Trimming removed 5 bases at V and 7 bases at J, with 23 bases between. The CDR3 extends over 17 amino acids. Germline CDR1 SNHLY, CDR2 FYNNEI. For the CDR3, the DNA is TGTGCCAGCAGTCGTCGTTCGGCAGGGCAGGCGAGTGAAAAACTGTTTTTT. Its translation is CASSRRSAGQASEKLFF.

This clone has a handful of counts. This chain joins TRBV2 and TRBJ1-1; 7 nucleotides line up with TRBD1. The CDR3 covers 16 residues. V dropped 6 bases and J dropped 0; count of bases not matched to a gene: 10. CDR1 and CDR2 from the germline V gene are SNHLY and FYNNEI. The CDR3 region has the DNA TGTGCCAGCAGGCTCGGGACAGCTAAATTGAACACTGAAGCTTTCTTT. It codes for CASRLGTAKLNTEAFF.

The chain employs TRBV23-1 and TRBJ1-2, with TRBD1 identical over 7 bases. TRBV23-1 is filed as an ORF, its function uncertain. Trimming removed 7 bases from V and 2 bases from J; junction bases left unmatched: 10. The CDR3 covers 15 residues. The DNA of the CDR3 is TGCGCCAGCATCGATCGGGGGACAGAAAACTATGGCTACACCTTC. This sequence encodes CASIDRGTENYGYTF.

This clone was observed a single time. CDR3 nucleotides: TGTGCCAGCACCACTGACAGGTATTCACCCCTCCACTTT. Translating gives CASTTDRYSPLHF. The chain joins TRBV27 to TRBJ1-6; a weak D match, TRBD1 (6 bases). V was clipped by 7 bases and J by 8 bases, with 12 bases between them. The CDR3 is 13 amino acids. Germline V gives CDR1 MNHEY, CDR2 SMNVEV (reference sequence).

The CDR3 region is CASTIGRTGHNEQFF. The DNA of the CDR3 is TGTGCCAGTACCATCGGGCGGACAGGGCATAATGAGCAGTTCTTC. The rearrangement joins TRBV19 to TRBJ2-1; 8 bases are shared with TRBD1. Per the germline V gene, CDR1 is LNHDA and CDR2 is SQIVND (reference sequence). Trimming at V came to 7 bases and at J to 7 bases, leaving 12 bases not matched to a gene. The length of the CDR3 is 15 residues.

The chain carries TRBV27 and TRBJ2-1; TRBD2 aligns across 8 bases. Germline V lookup: CDR1 MNHEY, CDR2 SMNVEV (reference sequence). The CDR3 length is 15 residues. V shed 5 bases, J shed 5 bases, and the junction held 8 bases outside the gene matches. In DNA, the CDR3 is TGTGCCAGCAGTCTAGAGGCTAGCGGGCACAATGAGCAGTTCTTC. Amino acids: CASSLEASGHNEQFF.